This TCR beta chain was sequenced for a study of T cell changes during pregnancy in multiple sclerosis. TCRdb's table, derived via immunoSEQ multiplex PCR, lists solely in-frame clones and lacks some. The data show roughly 42,000 clones, approximately 90% seen once. This clonotype originated in a female donor with multiple sclerosis, enrolled in a pregnancy study. Here the sequenced sample was CD4+ T cells from peripheral blood mononuclear cells, taken in the second trimester of pregnancy.

The DNA of the CDR3 is TGTGCCTCATGGACAGGGGAAGGCGAGCAGTACTTC. It translates to CASWTGEGEQYF. The chain employs TRBV28 and TRBJ2-7; 9 bases agree with TRBD1. The CDR3 totals 12 residues. V lost 11 bases and J lost 6; bases outside the gene matches: 8. The V gene's germline CDR1 is MDHEN and CDR2 SYDVKM. Drawing the rest from reference TRBV28 and TRBJ2-7, the complete variable domain is DVKVTQSSRYLVKRTGEKVFLECVQDMDHENMFWYRQDPGLGLRLIYFSYDVKMKEKGDIPEGYSVSREKKERFSLILESASTNQTSMYLCASWTGEGEQYFGPGTRLTVT.